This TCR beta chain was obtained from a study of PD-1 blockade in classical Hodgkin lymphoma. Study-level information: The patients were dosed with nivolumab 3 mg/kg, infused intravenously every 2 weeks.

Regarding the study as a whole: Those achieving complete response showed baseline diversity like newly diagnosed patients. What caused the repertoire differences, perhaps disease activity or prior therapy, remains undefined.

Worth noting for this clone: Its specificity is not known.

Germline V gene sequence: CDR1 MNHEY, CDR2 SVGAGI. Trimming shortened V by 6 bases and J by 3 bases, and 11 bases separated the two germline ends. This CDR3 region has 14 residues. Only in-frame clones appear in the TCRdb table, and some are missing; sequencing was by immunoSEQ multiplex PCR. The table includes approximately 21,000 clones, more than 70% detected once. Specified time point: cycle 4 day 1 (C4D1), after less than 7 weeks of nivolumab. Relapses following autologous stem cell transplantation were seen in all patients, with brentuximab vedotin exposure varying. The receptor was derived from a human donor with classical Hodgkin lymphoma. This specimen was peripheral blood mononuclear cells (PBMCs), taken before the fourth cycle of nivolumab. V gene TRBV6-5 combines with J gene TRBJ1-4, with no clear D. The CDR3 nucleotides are TGTGCCAGCAGGGCCGGGTCCTCTAATGAAAAACTGTTTTTT. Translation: CASRAGSSNEKLFF.